This is a list of T cell receptor beta chains from one sample in a study of Ad26.COV2.S vaccination and SARS-CoV-2 variants. The data were produced by immunoSEQ multiplex PCR, yet TCRdb's version contains in-frame clones alone and is incomplete. The table lists 350,000 to 450,000 clones, 92% of them singletons. The input for sequencing was peripheral blood, taken after recovery from COVID-19. These receptors all come from a human donor who had recovered from COVID-19. The CDR3 runs from the conserved cysteine through the conserved F or W. A D gene is named only where the DNA matches it firmly. Expanded clones are given a class, and other clones once, few, many or no size at all.

clone_size,d_call,v_call,j_call,cdr3_aa,cdr3_nt
-,TRBD1,TRBV6-4,TRBJ2-3,CASSKDRGPSTDTQYF,TGTGCCAGCAGTAAAGACAGGGGGCCGAGCACAGATACGCAGTATTTT
-,TRBD1,TRBV6-5,TRBJ2-7,CASRLFGQGIYEQYF,TGTGCCAGCAGGCTCTTCGGACAGGGAATCTACGAGCAGTACTTC
-,TRBD2,TRBV2,TRBJ2-5,CASSGTSGLQETQYF,TGTGCCAGCAGTGGGACTAGCGGACTCCAAGAGACCCAGTACTTC
-,-,TRBV27,TRBJ1-5,CASSGSSNQPQHF,TGTGCCAGTAGCGGGAGTAGCAATCAGCCCCAGCATTTT
once,-,TRBV9,TRBJ2-3,CASGGTDTQYF,TGTGCCAGCGGTGGCACAGATACGCAGTATTTT
-,-,TRBV29-1,TRBJ1-1,CSVVDWNTEAFF,TGCAGCGTTGTGGATTGGAACACTGAAGCTTTCTTT
-,TRBD1,TRBV19,TRBJ1-1,CASSPYPRQGPTPGEAFF,TGTGCCAGTAGTCCTTACCCCAGACAGGGGCCTACTCCGGGTGAAGCTTTCTTT
-,TRBD1,TRBV5-1,TRBJ2-3,CASSQGQPFTDTQYF,TGCGCCAGCAGCCAGGGACAGCCTTTCACAGATACGCAGTATTTT
-,-,TRBV4-1,TRBJ1-1,CASSQEGGGEDTEAFF,TGCGCCAGCAGCCAAGAAGGAGGAGGGGAGGACACTGAAGCTTTCTTT
few,-,TRBV12-5,TRBJ2-2,CASGARSLTLLTGELFF,TGTGCTAGTGGTGCTAGGTCGCTGACCTTGTTGACCGGGGAGCTGTTTTTT
-,-,TRBV6-6,TRBJ2-4,CASSHGLDSLAKNIQYF,TGTGCCAGCAGTCACGGACTCGATAGTTTAGCCAAAAACATTCAGTACTTC
-,-,TRBV29-1,TRBJ1-1,CSVAGAFF,TGCAGCGTTGCTGGAGCTTTCTTT
-,TRBD1,TRBV29-1,TRBJ1-2,CSVQKGATEYTF,TGCAGCGTTCAAAAGGGGGCCACTGAATACACCTTC
-,TRBD1,TRBV7-9,TRBJ2-2,CASSLGTGAGTGELFF,TGTGCCAGCAGCTTAGGTACAGGGGCAGGAACCGGGGAGCTGTTTTTT
once,-,TRBV9,TRBJ2-3,CASSVGNRADTQYF,TGTGCCAGCAGCGTAGGAAACCGGGCAGATACGCAGTATTTT
-,-,TRBV10-3,TRBJ2-3,CAISEVADTQYF,TGTGCCATCAGTGAGGTAGCGGATACGCAGTATTTT
-,-,TRBV13,TRBJ2-5,CASSLANRPGETQYF,TGTGCCAGCAGCTTAGCTAACAGGCCGGGAGAGACCCAGTACTTC